A selection of T cell receptor beta chains follows, all from one sample in a study of beta chain features in type 1 diabetes. Profiling relied on immunoSEQ multiplex PCR, and the TCRdb table lists in-frame clones only, not all of them. This sample carries 200,000 to 300,000 clones, 25% to 30% of them seen once, and the ten largest clones take roughly 4.1%. Sequencing was performed on central memory CD4+ T cells from blood. Receptor source: a man aged 25 to 40 in good health. CDR3s include the opening cysteine and the closing phenylalanine or tryptophan. The D gene is left open where the match is weak. Part of the rows lack a size; the others show once, few, many or a class for expanded clones.

clone size | D gene | J gene | CDR3 length | V gene | CDR3 DNA | CDR3 protein
few | NA | TRBJ1-2 | 14 | TRBV15 | TGTGCCACCAGCAGAGGGACAGATTTAGGCGGCTACACCTTC | CATSRGTDLGGYTF
many | NA | TRBJ2-3 | 14 | TRBV4-2 | TGTGCCAGCAGCCAAGGGGCTAACACAGATACGCAGTATTTT | CASSQGANTDTQYF
few | NA | TRBJ2-3 | 13 | TRBV29-1 | TGCAGCGTTGATCCCGGGAACACAGATACGCAGTATTTT | CSVDPGNTDTQYF
NA | TRBD1 | TRBJ1-5 | 14 | TRBV30 | TGTGCCTGGGGACAGGGGACTAGCAATCAGCCCCAGCATTTT | CAWGQGTSNQPQHF
NA | NA | TRBJ2-1 | 13 | TRBV5-4 | TGTGCCAGCAGCCCACCCGGGGCCAATGAGCAGTTCTTC | CASSPPGANEQFF
NA | TRBD1 | TRBJ2-7 | 14 | TRBV14 | TGTGCCAGCAGCTTAGGGACAGGGCCCTACGAGCAGTACTTC | CASSLGTGPYEQYF
NA | NA | TRBJ2-5 | 15 | TRBV7-9 | TGTGCCAGCAGCCGCTGGGTTGGTGGGGAAGAGACCCAGTACTTC | CASSRWVGGEETQYF
NA | TRBD1 | TRBJ2-1 | 15 | TRBV6-5 | TGTGCCAGCAGCCCGGACAGGTTATCTTACAATGAGCAGTTCTTC | CASSPDRLSYNEQFF
few | TRBD2 | TRBJ2-1 | 13 | TRBV7-2 | TGTGCCAGCAGCCCCGGGGGGGACAATGAGCAGTTCTTC | CASSPGGDNEQFF
NA | TRBD2 | TRBJ2-3 | 17 | TRBV28 | TGTGCCAGCTCCTCCAGCGGGGGGGGCTTACGCACAGATACGCAGTATTTT | CASSSSGGGLRTDTQYF
few | NA | TRBJ2-4 | 15 | TRBV19 | TGTGCCAGTAGAACCACGGACAGCAACGAAAACATTCAGTACTTC | CASRTTDSNENIQYF
NA | TRBD2 | TRBJ2-2 | 15 | TRBV29-1 | TGCAGCGTCCCCGGGATAGCGGGAGGAGGCGGGGAGCTGTTTTTT | CSVPGIAGGGGELFF
few | NA | TRBJ2-3 | 14 | TRBV6-5 | TGTGCCAGCAGTTACCAAGGACGAGAAGATACGCAGTATTTT | CASSYQGREDTQYF
NA | TRBD1 | TRBJ1-1 | 15 | TRBV5-4 | TGTGCCAGCAGCTTGGGACAGGGGGAAAGTAGTGAAGCTTTCTTT | CASSLGQGESSEAFF
many | TRBD1 | TRBJ2-3 | 16 | TRBV4-3 | TGCGCCAGCAGCCAAGATCAGAACCAGGGGGAAGATACGCAGTATTTT | CASSQDQNQGEDTQYF
NA | NA | TRBJ2-1 | 16 | TRBV1 | TGCACCAGCAGCCAAGATTGCCGGGAGGTGTACAATGAGCAGTTCTTC | CTSSQDCREVYNEQFF
NA | NA | TRBJ2-7 | 15 | TRBV5-1 | TGCGCCAGCAGCTCCGGAGGGCCTCCCTCCTACGAGCAGTACTTC | CASSSGGPPSYEQYF
few | NA | TRBJ2-7 | 14 | TRBV30 | TGTGCCTGGAGTCCCGGGACGGTGAACAACGAGCAGTACTTC | CAWSPGTVNNEQYF
NA | NA | TRBJ2-7 | 15 | TRBV27 | TGTGCCAGCAGTTCCACAGGGAGCCTAAGACTCGAGCAGTACTTC | CASSSTGSLRLEQYF
few | NA | TRBJ2-5 | 14 | TRBV5-4 | TGTGCCAGCAGCTCCCCCAGGGGGGCAGAGACCCAGTACTTC | CASSSPRGAETQYF
NA | NA | TRBJ1-1 | 14 | TRBV2 | TGTGCCAGCAGCCGAACTATCATGAACACTGAAGCTTTCTTT | CASSRTIMNTEAFF
few | TRBD1 | TRBJ1-2 | 15 | TRBV6-5 | TGTGCCAGCAGTTACGAAGGGACAGGGAACTATGGCTACACCTTC | CASSYEGTGNYGYTF
NA | NA | TRBJ2-1 | 14 | TRBV7-2 | TGTGCCAGCAGCTTACCCACAGCACGGAATGAGCAGTTCTTC | CASSLPTARNEQFF
few | TRBD1 | TRBJ1-1 | 15 | TRBV7-2 | TGTGCCAGCAGCCTAGAACAGGGGGCGAGGACTGAAGCTTTCTTT | CASSLEQGARTEAFF
NA | NA | TRBJ2-1 | 10 | TRBV2 | TGTGCCAGCAGTGGCCATGAGCAGTTCTTC | CASSGHEQFF
NA | NA | TRBJ2-1 | 16 | TRBV5-1 | TGCGCCAGCAGCTTGGCCTCGGGGGTCTCCTACAATGAGCAGTTCTTC | CASSLASGVSYNEQFF
NA | NA | TRBJ1-2 | 15 | TRBV7-9 | TGTGCCAGCAGCCGTGGGACGGCAGCTAACTATGGCTACACCTTC | CASSRGTAANYGYTF
few | TRBD1 | TRBJ2-7 | 13 | TRBV4-2 | TGTGCCGCTTCGGACAGGGGGGTTGGCGAGCAGTACTTC | CAASDRGVGEQYF
few | NA | TRBJ2-5 | 13 | TRBV7-2 | TGTGCCAGCAGCTTAGAAGCGGGAGAGACCCAGTACTTC | CASSLEAGETQYF
NA | NA | TRBJ2-1 | 12 | TRBV29-1 | TGCAGCGTTGGGAGCCCCTACAATGAGCAGTTCTTC | CSVGSPYNEQFF
NA | TRBD1 | TRBJ2-7 | 12 | TRBV2 | TGTGCCAGCAGTGAAACAGGGGGTGAGCAGTACTTC | CASSETGGEQYF
few | TRBD1 | TRBJ1-1 | 15 | TRBV5-1 | TGCGCCAGCAGCTTAGCTGGACAGGCCAACCTTGAAGCTTTCTTT | CASSLAGQANLEAFF
few | NA | TRBJ1-4 | 17 | TRBV13 | TGTGCCAGCAGCTTATCCCCCTTTGGAGGGGCTTGGGAAAAACTGTTTTTT | CASSLSPFGGAWEKLFF
NA | TRBD1 | TRBJ2-5 | 12 | TRBV5-1 | TGCGCCACCCAGGGGGCCGGGGAGACCCAGTACTTC | CATQGAGETQYF
NA | NA | TRBJ1-5 | 12 | TRBV5-6 | TGTGCCAGCAGCTTGTGGTTTCAGCCCCAGCATTTT | CASSLWFQPQHF
NA | NA | TRBJ2-2 | 17 | TRBV11-2 | TGTGCCAGCAGCTTACCACCCGGGCGACTGAACACCGGGGAGCTGTTTTTT | CASSLPPGRLNTGELFF
few | NA | TRBJ1-2 | 11 | TRBV29-1 | TGCAGCGTTCAACACAGTAACGGCTACACCTTC | CSVQHSNGYTF
NA | NA | TRBJ2-7 | 15 | TRBV11-2 | TGTGCCAGCAGCTTAGATCCCGGGGGACTTTACGAGCAGTACTTC | CASSLDPGGLYEQYF
few | TRBD2 | TRBJ2-5 | 15 | TRBV30 | TGTGCCTGGACCCAACTAGCGGGAGGAGTGGAGACCCAGTACTTC | CAWTQLAGGVETQYF
few | TRBD1 | TRBJ2-2 | 15 | TRBV30 | TGTGCCTGGAGAAAAAGGGACAGAGACACCGGGGAGCTGTTTTTT | CAWRKRDRDTGELFF
NA | NA | TRBJ1-5 | 15 | TRBV6-6 | TGTGCCAGCAGTTCCCCGAGACAGGGCAATCAGCCCCAGCATTTT | CASSSPRQGNQPQHF
few | NA | TRBJ2-2 | 15 | TRBV11-2 | TGTGCCAGCAGCTTAGGTTCTAGAGGGACCGGGGAGCTGTTTTTT | CASSLGSRGTGELFF